The 30 T cell receptor beta chains below come from one sample, sequenced in a study of CD8 T cells in Susac syndrome. After extraction with the RNeasy kit, 0.5 to 1 ug of the RNA was reverse transcribed using random hexamers. TCRdb ran MiXCR on the immunoSEQ multiplex PCR reads and lists one entry per CDR3 protein. The sample has some 120,000 distinct CDR3 sequences, about 90% seen once. The sample was CD8+ T cells from PBMCs. Every receptor here comes from a human donor with multiple sclerosis.

V gene TRBV19 combines with J gene TRBJ2-2; 8 bases agree with TRBD1. This CDR3 spans 17 amino acids. CDR1 and CDR2 from the germline V gene are LNHDA and SQIVND (reference sequence). The trim removed 3 bases at V and 1 base at J, leaving 7 bases unmatched. CDR3 coding DNA: TGTGCCAGTAGTATGTGGGCCGGACAGGGGAACACCGGGGAGCTGTTTTTT. This sequence encodes CASSMWAGQGNTGELFF. Complete variable domain (other parts from reference TRBV19 and TRBJ2-2): DGGITQSPKYLFRKEGQNVTLSCEQNLNHDAMYWYRQDPGQGLRLIYYSQIVNDFQKGDIAEGYSVSREKKESFPLTVTSAQKNPTAFYLCASSMWAGQGNTGELFFGEGSRLTVL.

The chain couples TRBV20-1 to TRBJ2-5; D possibly corresponds to TRBD2 (5 bases). Germline V gene sequence: CDR1 DFQATT, CDR2 SNEGSKA (reference sequence). The V gene lost 0 bases and the J gene lost 5 bases, with 16 bases spanning the gap. This CDR3 contains 15 residues. The CDR3 spells CSARDYPGKRETQYF. CDR3 coding DNA: TGCAGTGCTAGAGATTATCCGGGGAAGAGGGAGACCCAGTACTTC.

V usage is TRBV6-5 and J usage is TRBJ2-5; a weak D match, TRBD2 (5 bases). Germline V gene lookup returns CDR1 MNHEY and CDR2 SVGAGI. The CDR3 extends over 12 amino acids. Trimming shortened V by 7 bases and J by 2 bases, and 8 bases separated the two germline ends. The CDR3 protein is CASTDLQETQYF. CDR3 in DNA: TGTGCCAGCACGGACTTGCAAGAGACCCAGTACTTC.

The chain couples TRBV27 to TRBJ1-2; TRBD1 might be the D (5 bases). Germline V gene sequence: CDR1 MNHEY, CDR2 SMNVEV (reference sequence). The V gene lost 0 bases and the J gene lost 4 bases, with 12 bases spanning the gap. This CDR3 has 15 amino acids. The CDR3 DNA sequence: TGTGCCAGCAGTTTATCCATCGGGGGTAGCTATGGCTACACCTTC. Protein: CASSLSIGGSYGYTF.

J is TRBJ1-4 and V is TRBV2; D remains unclear. The V gene's germline CDR1 is SNHLY and CDR2 FYNNEI. This CDR3 is built from 15 residues. V was cut by 3 bases and J by 5 bases, with 13 bases left in between. This CDR3 is CASSEGWAGNEKLFF. Here the CDR3 DNA reads TGTGCCAGCAGTGAGGGTTGGGCTGGGAATGAAAAACTGTTTTTT.

This clonotype was found once. The chain employs TRBV6-2 or TRBV6-3 and TRBJ2-3; TRBD1 is a possible D gene (6 bases). CDR1 MNHEY and CDR2 SVGEGT come from the germline V gene. Trimming cost V 6 bases and J 8 bases, with 6 bases left between them. The CDR3 totals 10 residues. CDR3 DNA: TGTGCCAGCAGGGGGGCTACGCAGTATTTT. It specifies CASRGATQYF.

The V and J genes are TRBV27 and TRBJ1-4; the match to TRBD1 covers 10 bases. The V segment lost 3 bases and the J segment 8 bases; nucleotides outside the gene matches: 3. CDR1 is MNHEY and CDR2 is SMNVEV in the germline V gene (reference sequence). This CDR3 contains 14 residues. The CDR3 protein is CASSLTGGGEKLFF. The CDR3, as DNA: TGTGCCAGCAGTTTGACAGGGGGCGGAGAAAAACTGTTTTTT.

The rearrangement uses TRBV29-1 and TRBJ1-1; possibly TRBD1 for D (5 bases). V lost 3 bases, J lost 4 bases, and 15 bases lay in between. Germline loops: CDR1 SQVTM, CDR2 ANQGSEA. The CDR3 consists of 14 residues. CDR3 coding DNA: TGCAGCGTTGATATAAACGACAGCACCACTGAAGCTTTCTTT. It yields the protein CSVDINDSTTEAFF.

The chain employs TRBV29-1 and TRBJ2-1; TRBD2 agrees at 15 bases. V shed 6 bases, J shed 8 bases, and the junction held 5 bases outside the gene matches. The CDR3 length is 14 residues. CDR1 SQVTM and CDR2 ANQGSEA come from the germline V gene. CDR3 bases: TGCAGCGTCGGACTAGCGGGAGGGAGCGATGAGCAGTTCTTC. This sequence encodes CSVGLAGGSDEQFF.

V is TRBV7-9 and J is TRBJ2-2; possibly TRBD2 for D (6 bases). The CDR3 length is 13 residues. Trimming pared 5 bases from V and 4 bases from J, leaving 8 bases between. Germline V lookup: CDR1 SEHNR, CDR2 FQNEAQ (reference sequence). Here the CDR3 DNA reads TGTGCCAGCAGCCATAGCGGCACCGGGGAGCTGTTTTTT. This sequence encodes CASSHSGTGELFF.

The chain links TRBV13 to TRBJ2-7, with 9 bases matching TRBD1. The CDR3 is 17 amino acids. J lost 2 bases, V lost 6 bases, and 14 bases had no gene match. The germline CDR1 and CDR2 sequences are PRHDT and FYEKMQ (reference sequence). CDR3 residues: CASSFRLWTGDPYEQYF. The CDR3 DNA sequence: TGTGCCAGCAGTTTTCGTTTATGGACAGGGGACCCCTACGAGCAGTACTTC.

About this clonotype itself: A junction boundary mismatches the germline segment, possibly from a read error. The V and J genes are TRBV4-3 and TRBJ2-5, with 7 bases aligning to TRBD1. The V gene's germline CDR1 is LGHNA and CDR2 YSLEER. There are 14 residues in the CDR3. This chain's CDR3 is CASSLETGRKTQHF. CDR3 bases: TGCGCCAGCAGCCTTGAGACAGGGCGGAAGACCCAGCACTTC.

CDR3 loop: CASRTKQELNTEAFF. The CDR3 DNA reads TGTGCCAGCAGAACAAAACAGGAACTGAACACTGAAGCTTTCTTT. This chain uses TRBV2 with TRBJ1-1, with D possibly TRBD1 on 5 matching bases. This CDR3 has 15 residues. Germline lookup yields CDR1 SNHLY and CDR2 FYNNEI. Trimming cost V 6 bases and J 0 bases, with 14 bases left between them.

The chain recombines TRBV7-9 with TRBJ2-3; 10 nucleotides line up with TRBD2. After removal of 1 base from V and 5 bases from J, the junction contained 3 bases not matched to a gene. CDR3 length equals 15 residues. Per the germline V gene, CDR1 is SEHNR and CDR2 is FQNEAQ (reference sequence). This CDR3 reads CASSLVAGGQDTQYF. DNA for the CDR3: TGTGCCAGCAGCTTAGTAGCGGGAGGTCAAGATACGCAGTATTTT.

This chain joins TRBV29-1 and TRBJ2-3; the D gene is possibly TRBD1 (6 bases). V was cut by 4 bases and J by 1 base, with 15 bases left in between. Germline V gives CDR1 SQVTM, CDR2 ANQGSEA. The CDR3 runs 15 residues. The CDR3 DNA reads as TGCAGCGTTGGGGGCAGGGGTTACGGCACAGATACGCAGTATTTT. Translation: CSVGGRGYGTDTQYF.

This sequence joins TRBV10-3 and TRBJ2-7; maybe TRBD1 (6 bases). The CDR3 contains 10 residues. Germline V gene lookup returns CDR1 ENHRY and CDR2 SYGVKD. The germline V and J ends were trimmed by 9 bases and 5 bases, with 8 bases remaining between them. CDR3 in amino acids: CAIGDNEQYF. CDR3 in DNA: TGTGCCATAGGGGACAACGAGCAGTACTTC.

This chain connects TRBV5-6 to TRBJ2-7; TRBD1 is a possible D gene (5 bases). CDR3 length: 15 amino acids. Germline assignment: CDR1 SGHDT and CDR2 YYEEEE. V lost 0 bases, J lost 0 bases, and 10 bases lay in between. CDR3 sequence: CASSLGQTLSYEQYF. The CDR3 nucleotides read TGTGCCAGCAGCTTGGGACAGACTCTCTCCTACGAGCAGTACTTC.

The chain uses TRBV29-1 and TRBJ2-3; possible D gene TRBD1, 5 bases. Trimming shortened V by 4 bases and J by 6 bases, and 14 bases separated the two germline ends. Germline loops: CDR1 SQVTM, CDR2 ANQGSEA. This CDR3 spans 13 amino acids. The DNA of the CDR3 is TGCAGCGTTGTATTCCTTTCAGGGGATACGCAGTATTTT. This sequence encodes CSVVFLSGDTQYF.

The chain employs TRBV5-6 and TRBJ1-1; unclear D gene. The CDR3 has 12 amino acids. V was shortened by 3 bases and J by 13 bases, with 16 bases between the two germline ends. Germline V gene data show CDR1 as SGHDT and CDR2 as YYEEEE. The CDR3, as DNA: TGTGCCAGCAGCTCGGACTACCCGGAGGTTTTCTTT. Its protein product is CASSSDYPEVFF.

V gene TRBV27 combines with J gene TRBJ2-5; possible D gene TRBD2, 6 bases. There are 14 residues in the CDR3. CDR1 is MNHEY, CDR2 SMNVEV, per germline (reference sequence). The ends were cut back, 3 bases at V and 4 bases at J, with 12 bases in the middle. This chain's CDR3 is CASSFLGGGETQYF. The CDR3 DNA reads TGTGCCAGCAGTTTCCTCGGGGGAGGAGAGACCCAGTACTTC.

The chain recombines TRBV6-1 with TRBJ1-5; tentative D call: TRBD1 (5 bases). CDR1 is MNHNS and CDR2 is SASEGT in the germline V gene. The V end lost 8 bases, the J end lost 0 bases, and 14 bases lay between the germline ends. The CDR3 spans 15 residues. The CDR3 DNA sequence: TGTGCCAGCGCTGACAGCGAATATAGCAATCAGCCCCAGCATTTT. This gives the protein CASADSEYSNQPQHF.

The chain joins TRBV4-1 to TRBJ2-7; maybe TRBD1 (6 bases). V was trimmed by 5 bases and J by 3 bases, leaving 14 bases between them. The CDR3 consists of 14 residues. CDR1 is MGHRA, CDR2 YSYEKL, per germline. CDR3 region: CASSAGTPYYEQYF. CDR3 DNA sequence: TGCGCCAGCAGCGCCGGGACACCTTACTACGAGCAGTACTTC.

This clonotype was counted a single time. The gene calls are TRBV5-1 and TRBJ2-7, with TRBD1 identical over 8 bases. There are 14 residues in the CDR3. Looked up from germline, CDR1 is SGHRS and CDR2 is YFSETQ. The J segment lost 5 bases and the V segment lost 4 bases, leaving 8 bases of the junction unmatched. CDR3 region: CASSTGQGHNEQYF. Written as DNA, the CDR3 is TGCGCCAGCAGCACCGGACAGGGTCATAACGAGCAGTACTTC.

In its sample, this clonotype was seen once. The chain uses TRBV7-9 and TRBJ2-1, with TRBD2 identical over 13 bases. The CDR3 has 19 residues. Losses at the gene ends were 6 bases for V and 10 bases for J; bases not matched to a gene: 21. In germline, CDR1 is SEHNR, CDR2 FQNEAQ (reference sequence). CDR3 bases: TGTGCCAGCAGGGGACTAAAACTAGCGGGAGGGCCTAAGGGAAACGAGCAGTTCTTC. The encoded protein is CASRGLKLAGGPKGNEQFF.

The table lists this clonotype with a count of one. CDR3 sequence reads: CASGPGTEAFF. The CDR3 DNA sequence: TGTGCCAGCGGCCCCGGCACTGAAGCTTTCTTT. The V call is TRBV27, the J call TRBJ1-1; D not certain. This CDR3 region has 11 residues. V was clipped by 8 bases and J by 4 bases, with 8 bases between them. Germline assignment: CDR1 MNHEY and CDR2 SMNVEV (reference sequence).

This rearrangement joins TRBV9 to TRBJ2-5, with D unresolved. CDR1 SGDLS and CDR2 YYNGEE come from the germline V gene. The CDR3 totals 14 residues. V lost 2 bases to trimming and J lost 1 base, with 9 bases between them. CDR3 in amino acids: CASSVTGLQETQYF. The CDR3 DNA follows: TGTGCCAGCAGCGTCACGGGTCTCCAAGAGACCCAGTACTTC.

The chain links TRBV27 to TRBJ1-1; 7 bases agree with TRBD1. V trimming: 5 bases; J trimming: 8 bases; junction bases outside the gene matches: 5. The CDR3 covers 12 residues. Germline V CDR1 and CDR2: MNHEY, SMNVEV (reference sequence). CDR3: CASSHRQGEAFF. The CDR3 DNA reads TGTGCCAGCAGTCATCGACAGGGAGAAGCTTTCTTT.

The J gene is TRBJ2-7, the V gene TRBV20-1, with D possibly TRBD2 on 5 matching bases. V was clipped by 0 bases and J by 4 bases, with 7 bases between them. The germline V gene encodes CDR1 DFQATT and CDR2 SNEGSKA (reference sequence). CDR3 length: 12 amino acids. The CDR3 bases are TGCAGTGCTAGAGATAGCGTATACGAGCAGTACTTC. Its translation is CSARDSVYEQYF.

J is TRBJ2-6 and V is TRBV7-8; 15 nucleotides align to TRBD2. CDR1 is SGHVS, CDR2 FQNEAQ, per germline. The V gene end was trimmed by 5 bases and the J gene end by 2 bases; junction bases not matched to a gene: 4. This CDR3 contains 18 residues. The CDR3 DNA follows: TGTGCCAGCAGCCTCGGACTAGCGGGAGGGCCTGGGGCCAACGTCCTGACTTTC. Translated: CASSLGLAGGPGANVLTF.

J is TRBJ2-6 and V is TRBV23-1; the D is unclear. TRBV23-1 is labeled an ORF, and its function is uncertain. The V end was cut by 4 bases, the J end by 0 bases, with 7 bases between. CDR3 length: 15 amino acids. For the CDR3, the DNA is TGCGCCAGCAGTCCAAAAACCTCTGGGGCCAACGTCCTGACTTTC. It codes for CASSPKTSGANVLTF.